Below, one T cell receptor (beta chain) is given with its context. A clone one base away is much larger, so this may be a read error. This record belongs to a study of CD8+CD57+ T cells in acquired aplastic anemia. Whole-study context: CD4+ and CD8+ cells, once sorted, gave DNA averaging about 3 ug. Sequencing produced an average of about 10.8 million reads per healthy donor for CD4+ cells.

It was genomic DNA that served as the template for profiling TCR beta VDJ and CDR3. TCRdb processed the reads anew with MiXCR; each CDR3 protein has one entry. The data show roughly 130,000 distinct CDR3 sequences, with 48% seen just once and about 2.5% held by the top ten. The origin of this receptor is a human donor in good health, serving as a control. The sequencing sample was made of sorted CD4+, CD8+, or CD8+CD57+ T cells (not recorded which) from PBMCs.

The CDR3 coding sequence is TGTGCCAGCAGTTCGCAGTTAGCGGGGGGTACCCACAATGAGCAGTTCTTC. Encoded protein: CASSSQLAGGTHNEQFF. The chain couples TRBV6-2 or TRBV6-3 to TRBJ2-1; TRBD2 matches at 10 bases. V gave up 4 bases and J gave up 5 bases; unmatched junction bases: 11. The CDR3 has 17 amino acids. Germline V gives CDR1 MNHEY, CDR2 SVGEGT.